This T cell receptor (beta chain) derives from a study of cytomegalovirus exposure and HLA in healthy donors (dated by TCRdb to 2016 to 2017). Background for the entire study: A later analysis indicated that the 110 or so validation repertoires were generated on the platform also employed for the 700 or so repertoires of the first cohort. The aim of the study was to test whether cataloging public T cell receptors could identify signatures of past pathogen exposure. Besides the first cohort of about 730 subjects, a separate validation cohort made up of 90 to 150 different subjects was used. To predict cytomegalovirus infection status, the study brought together high-throughput TCR immunosequencing, statistical association of individual TCRs with disease status, and machine learning.

The CDR1 and CDR2 encoded by the germline V gene (reference sequence) are LNHDA and SQIVND. The junction shows trimming of 7 bases on V and 1 base on J, plus 13 bases between the germline ends. Spanning cysteine to phenylalanine, the CDR3 consists of 14 amino acids. The CDR3 DNA has 42 bases and is translated from base 1. The library was made by the immunoSEQ multiplex PCR assay. Concerning the study's data processing: To diagnose cytomegalovirus status from the catalog of TCR beta chain sequences, a statistical classification framework was built. The immuneACCESS repertoire file appears here via TCRdb, limited to in-frame rearrangements. These files lack a portion of the clones; in checked studies, under half of the deficit traces to unresolved V genes, and the cause of the others is not known. Clonal size and the V and J genes are those of that table, whereas D and trimming came from the DNA. This sample comprises 95,000 to 150,000 clones, around nine tenths of them detected only once. 1.9% of the sample lies in the top ten.

The donors were included in the validation cohort of over a hundred subjects, a group kept apart from the approximately 670-subject first cohort. The study at large found these results: A later analysis lacked HLA typing for the validation cohort, so it scored co-occurrence in that cohort across all 120 or so repertoires. Of the cluster scores, 90% to 95% were above 0 in a later analysis, which found that TCRs clustered in the first cohort also tended to co-occur in the 95 to 150 validation repertoires. It was suggested by the authors that the approach could potentially be generalized to other disease states and immunological phenotypes. In vitro tests confirmed that a few of the cytomegalovirus-associated TCR beta chains recognize cytomegalovirus antigens. The study gave a list of about 150 TCR beta chains associated with cytomegalovirus. Cytomegalovirus status was reported to be diagnosed by the classifier with high specificity and sensitivity in both the original and validation cohorts. Most TCR sequences were seen in very few donors, while some public TCRs were found in many individuals.

Turning to this clone: Which antigen it targets is not known. Base quality data are lacking; no much larger clone is found one base away.

The sequence was obtained from a woman aged 18 to 35 in good health and CMV-seronegative. Sequencing was done on a sample of PBMCs. The chain couples TRBV19 to TRBJ1-1, with a tentative D gene TRBD1 over 5 matching bases. The DNA sequence reads TGTGCCAGTACCCTAGGGGTCTCGAACACTGAAGCTTTCTTT. It translates to CASTLGVSNTEAFF.